This entry lists 5 T cell receptor beta chains sequenced from one sample in a study of tissue T cells after allogeneic stem cell transplantation. Assay: immunoSEQ multiplex PCR; the TCRdb copy retains only in-frame clones and omits some. The sample holds approximately 17,000 clones; under 80% are singletons and the top ten take 0.85% to 0.95%. The sample was spleen. The source is a female BALB/c mouse in good health. Strain haplotype (MHC): H2-d.

Regarding this clone: The germline and genes are mouse ones. The CDR3 end lies 1 residue beyond the end of the read and is filled in from the germline J gene. The genes are TRBV5 and TRBJ1-2; D not resolved. The CDR3 has 14 amino acids. Germline V gene lookup returns CDR1 LGHNA and CDR2 YNLKQL (reference sequence). V shed 0 bases and J shed 0 bases, with 5 bases lying between them. The part of the CDR3 DNA that was read is TGTGCCAGCAGCCAAGACAGGTCAAACTCCGACTACACC. It specifies CASSQDRSNSDYT. The full CDR3 is CASSQDRSNSDYTF.

Worth noting for this clone: Gene names and germline refer to mouse. The read ends 1 residue before the CDR3 terminus; that terminus is restored from the germline J gene. V is TRBV5 and J is TRBJ1-4; unclear D gene. The V end lost 3 bases, the J end lost 3 bases, and 2 bases lay between the germline ends. Germline lookup yields CDR1 LGHNA and CDR2 YNLKQL (reference sequence). The CDR3 is made up of 12 amino acids. The CDR3 bases that were read are TGTGCCAGCAGCCATCCCAACGAAAGATTATTT. Translation gives CASSHPNERLF. From start to end, the CDR3 is CASSHPNERLFF.

This clone was seen a handful of times. Germline and genes here are mouse. The CDR3 goes on 1 residue after the read ends, and that part is filled in from the germline J gene. The rearrangement uses TRBV5 and TRBJ2-7, with D perhaps assigned TRBD1 or TRBD2 (5 bases each). V lost 0 bases to trimming and J lost 4 bases, with 13 bases between them. This CDR3 is 15 amino acids long. The V gene's germline CDR1 is LGHNA and CDR2 YNLKQL (reference sequence). The CDR3 DNA, read in part, is TGTGCCAGCAGCCAAGAACGGGACCTTACTTATGAACAGTAC. Its translation is CASSQERDLTYEQY. The CDR3 in its entirety is CASSQERDLTYEQYF.

Comment on this clone: Germline and genes here are mouse. The CDR3 sequence: CASSLRDTNYAEQFF. CDR3 DNA (partial): TGTGCCAGCAGCTTACGGGACACAAACTATGCTGAGCAGTTC. The J gene is TRBJ2-1, the V gene TRBV3; D is perhaps TRBD1 (6 bases). The CDR3 extends 1 residue past the end of the read, so its final part is completed from the germline J gene. This CDR3 spans 15 amino acids. Germline V gene sequence: CDR1 SNHLY, CDR2 FYNGKV (reference sequence). The ends were cut back, 2 bases at V and 1 base at J, with 9 bases in the middle.

For this clone: Each gene name is a mouse one. The read falls 1 residue short of the CDR3 end, and the missing part is taken from the germline J gene. The J gene is TRBJ1-3, the V gene TRBV14, with a tentative D call TRBD1 (5 bases). The V end lost 4 bases, the J end lost 0 bases, and 14 bases lay between the germline ends. The CDR3 is 16 amino acids. Germline CDR1 is SGHDT and CDR2 is FRDEAV. This CDR3 reads CASSPRDFHSGNTLYF. The DNA read from the CDR3 is TGTGCCAGCAGTCCCCGGGACTTTCATTCTGGAAATACGCTCTAT.